Each of the 30 T cell receptor beta chains below was sequenced from the same sample in a study of blood T cell repertoires in COVID-19. The assay was immunoSEQ multiplex PCR, and TCRdb's table has in-frame clones only and misses some. This sample has 65,000 to 75,000 clones, with approximately 80% found just once. Sequencing was performed on peripheral blood. Receptor source: a man of 80 years or more with acute or convalescent COVID-19.

The chain couples TRBV7-3 to TRBJ2-1, with TRBD1 matching over 10 bases. The ends lost 4 bases at V and 4 bases at J; junction bases unmatched: 1. The CDR3 length is 14 residues. Germline V gene sequence: CDR1 SGHTA, CDR2 FQGTGA. The CDR3 sequence: CASSWTGGYNEQFF. The CDR3 DNA reads TGTGCCAGCAGCTGGACAGGGGGTTACAATGAGCAGTTCTTC.

V and J are TRBV9 and TRBJ2-7; 8 bases fit TRBD1. The V and J ends lost 4 bases and 6 bases, in that order; junction bases with no gene match: 6. The CDR3 is 13 amino acids. Germline V lookup: CDR1 SGDLS, CDR2 YYNGEE. The CDR3 loop reads CASSTRTGIEQYF. CDR3 in DNA: TGTGCCAGCAGCACTCGGACAGGGATCGAGCAGTACTTC.

The V and J genes are TRBV20-1 and TRBJ1-1, with 7 bases matching TRBD1. The CDR3 is 11 residues long. J was trimmed by 4 bases and V by 7 bases; bases with no gene match: 3. Germline CDR1 DFQATT, CDR2 SNEGSKA (reference sequence). This CDR3 is CSDRGATEAFF. For the CDR3, the DNA is TGCAGTGACAGGGGTGCCACTGAAGCTTTCTTT.

This clone was detected only a few times. This chain joins TRBV5-4 and TRBJ1-6; TRBD1 matches at 8 bases. CDR1 is SGHNT and CDR2 is YYREEE in the germline V gene (reference sequence). J was trimmed by 9 bases and V by 6 bases; bases with no gene match: 8. CDR3 length: 14 residues. In DNA form, the CDR3 reads TGTGCCAGCACCATTGACAGGGGCGGTTCACCCCTCCACTTT. Protein: CASTIDRGGSPLHF. Full variable domain (outside the CDR3, taken from reference TRBV5-4 and TRBJ1-6): ETGVTQSPTHLIKTRGQQVTLRCSSQSGHNTVSWYQQALGQGPQFIFQYYREEENGRGNFPPRFSGLQFPNYSSELNVNALELDDSALYLCASTIDRGGSPLHFGNGTRLTVT.

This chain connects TRBV5-4 to TRBJ2-2; the match to TRBD1 covers 9 bases. Trimming took 4 bases from V and 2 from J; bases not matched to a gene: 6. The CDR3 length is 16 residues. Per the germline V gene, CDR1 is SGHNT and CDR2 is YYREEE (reference sequence). CDR3 DNA: TGTGCCAGCAGCACCAAGACAGGGGGAAACACCGGGGAGCTGTTTTTT. The encoded protein is CASSTKTGGNTGELFF.

The chain combines TRBV19 with TRBJ2-7; 8 positions agree with TRBD2. The CDR3 runs to 16 residues. Germline values: CDR1 LNHDA, CDR2 SQIVND (reference sequence). The junction had 6 bases not matched to a gene; V was cut back by 0 bases and J by 2 bases. DNA of the CDR3: TGTGCCAGTAGTATAGAGGCCGGGAGGGCCCCCTACGAGCAGTACTTC. Translating gives CASSIEAGRAPYEQYF.

This clone has a single count. V and J are TRBV1 and TRBJ2-3; the table names TRBD2, a call not compared with the DNA. TRBV1 is a pseudogene segment. The CDR3 contains 16 residues. CDR3 protein: CTSSHSGTSGSDTQYF. The DNA for the CDR3 is TGCACCAGCAGCCACTCCGGGACTAGCGGGTCTGATACGCAGTATTTT.

In this sample, this clone turned up once. This chain connects TRBV29-1 to TRBJ2-3; TRBD1 agrees at 7 bases. V trimming: 3 bases; J trimming: 6 bases; junction bases outside the gene matches: 6. The germline V gene encodes CDR1 SQVTM and CDR2 ANQGSEA. CDR3 size: 13 residues. The CDR3 loop reads CSVESGGWDTQYF. For the CDR3, the DNA is TGCAGCGTTGAGTCAGGGGGATGGGATACGCAGTATTTT.

The chain employs TRBV10-2 and TRBJ2-7, with 10 positions matching TRBD2. The CDR3 sequence is 17 residues long. Unmatched junction bases numbered 11, after V lost 4 bases and J lost 2 bases. The V gene's germline CDR1 is WSHSY and CDR2 SAAADI. The CDR3 bases are TGCGCCAGCAGTGTCCGATTACTAGCGGGACTAACCTACGAGCAGTACTTC. As protein: CASSVRLLAGLTYEQYF.

This clone was seen a few times. This sequence joins TRBV11-2 and TRBJ1-6, with a tentative D call TRBD1 (6 bases). The length of the CDR3 is 15 residues. Germline CDR1 SGHAT, CDR2 FQNNGV. V was pared by 5 bases and J by 4 bases, with 12 bases between. CDR3 residues: CASSRTGQYNSPLHF. The CDR3 DNA is TGTGCCAGCAGCCGCACCGGACAGTATAATTCACCCCTCCACTTT.

This chain links TRBV6-2 or TRBV6-3 with TRBJ2-7; possibly TRBD1 for D (5 bases). CDR3 length: 14 amino acids. Trimming shortened V by 0 bases and J by 6 bases, and 12 bases separated the two germline ends. Germline lookup yields CDR1 MNHEY and CDR2 SVGEGT. The CDR3 spells CASSYSSGKGEQYF. The CDR3 coding sequence is TGTGCCAGCAGTTACTCGTCAGGGAAGGGCGAGCAGTACTTC.

This chain uses TRBV7-2 with TRBJ1-5, with no clear D. The germline gives CDR1 SGHTA, CDR2 FQGNSA. The CDR3 is 13 residues long. The V end lost 5 bases, the J end lost 6 bases, and 11 bases lay between the germline ends. The CDR3 nucleotides read TGTGCCAGCAGCCAGAGGTTCTCTCAGCCCCAGCATTTT. This codes for CASSQRFSQPQHF.

The chain employs TRBV7-2 and TRBJ1-6, with TRBD1 identical over 7 bases. The CDR3 has 16 residues. V shed 3 bases and J 10 bases; nucleotides not matched to a gene: 12. Germline values: CDR1 SGHTA, CDR2 FQGNSA. In DNA, the CDR3 is TGTGCCAGCAGCTTCGGGACAGATCCTTTAGGCTCACCCCTCCACTTT. This codes for CASSFGTDPLGSPLHF.

The genes are TRBV7-2 and TRBJ2-1, with D unresolved. V was pared by 3 bases and J by 0 bases, with 9 bases between. CDR1 is SGHTA, CDR2 FQGNSA, per germline. The CDR3 is 15 residues long. The DNA of the CDR3 is TGTGCCAGCAGCTTGGGCTACAGCTCCTACAATGAGCAGTTCTTC. It is translated as CASSLGYSSYNEQFF.

The chain employs TRBV18 and TRBJ1-5; tentatively, D is TRBD1 (6 bases). This CDR3 is 13 amino acids long. The germline V and J ends were trimmed by 3 bases and 7 bases, with 10 bases remaining between them. In germline, CDR1 is KGHSH, CDR2 LQKENI. The CDR3: CASSPNREQPQHF. The CDR3 nucleotides read TGTGCCAGCTCACCCAACAGGGAACAGCCCCAGCATTTT.

The V call is TRBV11-2, the J call TRBJ2-3; maybe TRBD2 (7 bases). This CDR3 is 15 amino acids long. Between the trimmed V and J ends, which lost 2 bases and 2 bases, there was a span of 11 bases. Germline values: CDR1 SGHAT, CDR2 FQNNGV. CDR3 coding DNA: TGTGCCAGCAGCTTAAGGGGGGGACTCACAGATACGCAGTATTTT. Translated: CASSLRGGLTDTQYF.

This chain joins TRBV5-1 and TRBJ2-3; 9 bases align to TRBD2. Germline CDR1 and CDR2: SGHRS and YFSETQ. V shed 4 bases and J 6 bases; nucleotides not matched to a gene: 12. The CDR3 is made up of 16 amino acids. CDR3 nucleotides: TGCGCCAGCAGCCCTGGCGGGACTAGCATAGGGGATACGCAGTATTTT. This encodes CASSPGGTSIGDTQYF. Full variable domain (rest looked up from reference TRBV5-1 and TRBJ2-3): KAGVTQTPRYLIKTRGQQVTLSCSPISGHRSVSWYQQTPGQGLQFLFEYFSETQRNKGNFPGRFSGRQFSNSRSEMNVSTLELGDSALYLCASSPGGTSIGDTQYFGPGTRLTVL.

The chain has TRBV29-1 and TRBJ2-2, with TRBD1 matching 8 bases. Germline CDR1 SQVTM, CDR2 ANQGSEA. J gave up 6 bases and V 4 bases, and 10 bases lay outside the gene matches. The CDR3 spans 15 residues. The CDR3 sequence: CSVGRDRGMAGELFF. For the CDR3, the DNA is TGCAGCGTTGGAAGAGACAGGGGTATGGCCGGGGAGCTGTTTTTT.

A single count supports this clone. J is TRBJ2-1 and V is TRBV6-4; D possibly corresponds to TRBD2 (5 bases). The germline V and J ends were trimmed by 6 bases and 7 bases, with 22 bases remaining between them. From germline, CDR1 is MRHNA and CDR2 SNTAGT. There are 16 residues in the CDR3. The CDR3, as DNA: TGTGCCAGCAGATCCGCCGGGCTAGCAGACAAGAATGAGCAGTTCTTC. Its protein is CASRSAGLADKNEQFF.

DNA of the CDR3: TGTGCCAGCAGGACTGCGAATCAGCCCCAGCATTTT. Translation: CASRTANQPQHF. The gene calls are TRBV28 and TRBJ1-5, with unresolved D. CDR3 length equals 12 residues. In germline, CDR1 is MDHEN, CDR2 SYDVKM. The V end was cut by 6 bases, the J end by 4 bases, with 7 bases between.

V and J are TRBV15 and TRBJ2-7; TRBD1 matches at 10 bases. Unmatched junction bases numbered 8, after V lost 0 bases and J lost 3 bases. CDR3 length equals 17 residues. Germline V gives CDR1 LNHNV, CDR2 YYDKDF (reference sequence). The CDR3 is CATSRDNLGTGDYEQYF. The DNA for the CDR3 is TGTGCCACCAGCAGAGATAATCTCGGGACAGGGGACTACGAGCAGTACTTC. Variable domain in full (rest from reference TRBV15 and TRBJ2-7): DAMVIQNPRYQVTQFGKPVTLSCSQTLNHNVMYWYQQKSSQAPKLLFHYYDKDFNNEADTPDNFQSRRPNTSFCFLDIRSPGLGDTAMYLCATSRDNLGTGDYEQYFGPGTRLTVT.

The CDR3 DNA is TGTGCCAGTAGTAGGACAGGGGGAGCGGACTACACCGGGGAGCTGTTTTTT. Translating it yields CASSRTGGADYTGELFF. The V and J genes are TRBV19 and TRBJ2-2; 10 bases are a match to TRBD1. The CDR3 contains 17 residues. Looked up from germline, CDR1 is LNHDA and CDR2 is SQIVND (reference sequence). Unmatched junction bases numbered 8, after V lost 4 bases and J lost 3 bases.

J is TRBJ1-2 and V is TRBV7-2, with D perhaps TRBD1 (5 bases). The CDR3 spans 14 residues. The germline CDR1 and CDR2 sequences are SGHTA and FQGNSA. V gave up 1 base and J gave up 2 bases, with 8 bases separating them. CDR3 sequence (DNA): TGTGCCAGCAGCTTAGGCAGGGCAAACTATGGCTACACCTTC. This codes for CASSLGRANYGYTF.

This chain uses TRBV5-1 with TRBJ1-1; a possible D gene is TRBD1 (6 bases). The V end lost 4 bases, the J end lost 1 base, and 26 bases lay between the germline ends. The CDR3 has 19 residues. Germline lookup yields CDR1 SGHRS and CDR2 YFSETQ. The CDR3 loop reads CASSPALRTRGTGNTEAFF. The CDR3 DNA follows: TGCGCCAGCAGCCCCGCGTTGAGGACCAGGGGCACGGGGAACACTGAAGCTTTCTTT. Combining the CDR3 with reference TRBV5-1 and TRBJ1-1 gives the whole variable domain KAGVTQTPRYLIKTRGQQVTLSCSPISGHRSVSWYQQTPGQGLQFLFEYFSETQRNKGNFPGRFSGRQFSNSRSEMNVSTLELGDSALYLCASSPALRTRGTGNTEAFFGQGTRLTVV.

The chain has TRBV6-5 and TRBJ1-1; D gene ambiguous. This CDR3 has 15 amino acids. Germline-derived CDR1 and CDR2 are MNHEY and SVGAGI. Deletions cut 4 bases from V and 5 bases from J, with 17 bases between. The CDR3, as DNA: TGTGCCAGCAGTTCCTCGTCAGTCCTCGGGACTGAAGCTTTCTTT. Translation: CASSSSSVLGTEAFF.

This clone was seen a single time. This chain connects TRBV28 to TRBJ2-5; D gene uncertain. CDR1 is MDHEN, CDR2 SYDVKM, per germline. This CDR3 has 14 amino acids. The V gene lost 3 bases and the J gene lost 2 bases, with 10 bases spanning the gap. CDR3 nucleotide sequence: TGTGCCAGCAGTTTGGCGGTAATTCAAGAGACCCAGTACTTC. Translated, it gives CASSLAVIQETQYF.

The count of this clone is one. The rearrangement links TRBV11-2 to TRBJ1-1; D call uncertain. Trimming took 3 bases from V and 0 from J, leaving 5 bases between them. CDR3 length: 13 residues. Looked up from germline, CDR1 is SGHAT and CDR2 is FQNNGV. CDR3 sequence: CASSLSMNTEAFF. The CDR3 DNA follows: TGTGCCAGCAGCTTGTCCATGAACACTGAAGCTTTCTTT.

The chain employs TRBV7-9 and TRBJ1-5, with a tentative D call TRBD1 (5 bases). Germline CDR1 is SEHNR and CDR2 is FQNEAQ (reference sequence). The V and J ends lost 5 bases and 9 bases respectively, with 14 bases between them. The CDR3 totals 13 residues. In nucleotides, the CDR3 is TGTGCCAGCAGCCTCAGCGGGGGGTGGCCCCAGCATTTT. It specifies CASSLSGGWPQHF.

The rearrangement joins TRBV18 to TRBJ1-2; 8 positions match TRBD1. The CDR3 runs to 14 residues. V shed 3 bases, J shed 4 bases, and the junction held 4 bases outside the gene matches. The germline V gene encodes CDR1 KGHSH and CDR2 LQKENI. DNA for the CDR3: TGTGCCAGCTCACCGGACAGGGAGCTCTATGGCTACACCTTC. Protein: CASSPDRELYGYTF.

The V call is TRBV7-6, the J call TRBJ2-5; maybe TRBD1 (6 bases). Looked up from germline, CDR1 is SGHVS and CDR2 is FNYEAQ. The CDR3 consists of 15 residues. V lost 4 bases and J lost 5, with 17 bases in between. The chain's CDR3 is CASSSHKTGWETQYF. The CDR3 DNA is TGTGCCAGCAGCTCCCATAAAACAGGGTGGGAGACCCAGTACTTC.